A single sample gave rise to the 23 T cell receptor beta chains below, sequenced in a study of blood T cells in healthy people across ages (dated by TCRdb to 2014 to 2015). Receptor libraries were prepared by 5' RACE. Sequencing used an Illumina HiSeq 2500. The second PCR ran for roughly 7 to 12 cycles and used a J-beta primer mix along with a sample-barcoded 5' primer. The public reads were reanalyzed by TCRdb: fastp trimming at Q25, MiXCR alignment, in-frame beta chains only. Records with the same CDR3 protein are collapsed into one entry carrying the most frequent genes and DNA. The sample table shows 660,000 or so distinct CDR3 sequences, and around 54% are seen once. The ten largest clonotypes hold over 35% of the sample. Sequences were obtained from blood. The source is a man in his 60s in good health.

Of note for this clonotype: A junction boundary mismatches the germline segment, possibly from a read error. The chain couples TRBV5-1 to TRBJ2-4; D gene ambiguous. The J call could be wrong; TRBJ2-7 is a better fit for the DNA end. The CDR3 totals 12 residues. Per the germline V gene, CDR1 is SGHRS and CDR2 is YFSETQ. The CDR3, as DNA: TGCGCCAACAGCTTACCGTCTTACGAGCAGTACTTC. Translated: CANSLPSYEQYF.

In this sample, this clonotype turned up a few times. J is TRBJ2-7 and V is TRBV28; perhaps TRBD2 as D (6 bases). Trimming took off 4 bases at V and 3 bases at J, with 16 bases between the two ends. This CDR3 has 15 residues. Germline-derived CDR1 and CDR2 are MDHEN and SYDVKM. The CDR3 loop reads CASSSPTRRGYEQYF. The CDR3 nucleotides are TGTGCCAGCAGTTCCCCCACCCGGCGGGGCTACGAGCAGTACTTC.

The V and J genes are TRBV5-1 and TRBJ1-2, with 7 bases lining up with TRBD1. This CDR3 has 14 amino acids. After removal of 5 bases from V and 6 bases from J, the junction contained 10 bases not matched to a gene. CDR1 and CDR2 from the germline V gene are SGHRS and YFSETQ. CDR3 protein: CASSLTGNRNGYTF. In DNA form, the CDR3 reads TGCGCCAGCAGTTTGACAGGGAACCGTAATGGCTACACCTTC.

This sequence joins TRBV6-1 and TRBJ2-3; D possibly matches TRBD1 or TRBD2 (5 bases each). This CDR3 is 16 amino acids long. Trimming removed 6 bases at V and 4 bases at J, with 20 bases between. Looked up from germline, CDR1 is MNHNS and CDR2 is SASEGT. The CDR3 is CASSRDRDPRPDTQYF. CDR3 bases: TGTGCCAGCAGCCGGGACCGGGACCCTCGGCCAGATACGCAGTATTTT.

The chain has TRBV5-1 and TRBJ2-2; 8 nucleotides agree with TRBD1. The germline gives CDR1 SGHRS, CDR2 YFSETQ. The trim removed 0 bases at V and 5 bases at J, leaving 6 bases unmatched. The CDR3 loop spans 16 amino acids. CDR3 nucleotide sequence: TGCGCCAGCAGCTTGGCCTCGGACAGGGTGACCGGGGAGCTGTTTTTT. Translating it yields CASSLASDRVTGELFF.

This rearrangement joins TRBV3-1 to TRBJ2-7, with 12 bases that match TRBD2. Gene TRBJ2-5 matches the end of the DNA better, so the J call may be wrong. CDR3 length equals 15 residues. From germline, CDR1 is LGHDT and CDR2 YNNKEL (reference sequence). The CDR3 sequence is CASSQGLAGAETQYF. CDR3 bases: TGTGCCAGCAGCCAAGGACTAGCGGGGGCAGAGACCCAGTACTTC.

The gene calls are TRBV7-9 and TRBJ2-1, with 15 bases that match TRBD2. This CDR3 spans 16 amino acids. CDR1 and CDR2 from the germline V gene are SEHNR and FQNEAQ (reference sequence). V gave up 5 bases and J gave up 5 bases; unmatched junction bases: 4. CDR3: CASSGGTSGRNNEQFF. DNA for the CDR3: TGTGCCAGCAGCGGGGGGACTAGCGGGAGGAACAATGAGCAGTTCTTC.

The J gene is TRBJ2-1, the V gene TRBV7-2; D tentatively fits TRBD1 or TRBD2 (6 bases each). This CDR3 is built from 17 residues. V dropped 2 bases and J dropped 4 bases, with 18 bases sitting between them. The germline V gene encodes CDR1 SGHTA and CDR2 FQGNSA. DNA of the CDR3: TGTGCCAGCAGCTTAACCCGAGGAGGGGGGTTGTACAATGAGCAGTTCTTC. Its translation: CASSLTRGGGLYNEQFF.

CDR3 coding DNA: TGTGCCAGCAGCTTCTGGTCGCGGGATACGCAGTATTTT. As protein: CASSFWSRDTQYF. The chain links TRBV7-9 to TRBJ2-3; D is undetermined. Germline values: CDR1 SEHNR, CDR2 FQNEAQ (reference sequence). The CDR3 loop spans 13 amino acids. The V gene lost 3 bases and the J gene lost 6 bases, with 10 bases spanning the gap.

The chain combines TRBV5-1 with TRBJ2-1, with TRBD2 matching 13 bases. The CDR3 runs to 18 residues. J was trimmed by 5 bases and V by 2 bases; bases with no gene match: 10. CDR1 is SGHRS and CDR2 is YFSETQ in the germline V gene. CDR3: CASSFRTSGGFRNNEQFF. The CDR3 DNA is TGCGCCAGCAGCTTTCGGACTAGCGGGGGCTTCCGCAACAATGAGCAGTTCTTC.

This clonotype has just one count. The chain employs TRBV3-1 and TRBJ1-6; 9 bases fit TRBD1. V lost 4 bases, J lost 6 bases, and 4 bases stayed unmatched. The CDR3 runs to 15 residues. Germline lookup yields CDR1 LGHDT and CDR2 YNNKEL (reference sequence). Here the CDR3 reads CASSPTGGGNSPLHF. CDR3 in DNA: TGTGCCAGCAGCCCGACAGGGGGGGGTAATTCACCCCTCCACTTT.

The chain couples TRBV6-6 to TRBJ1-1; the D is unclear. Germline lookup yields CDR1 MNHNY and CDR2 SVGAGI (reference sequence). V dropped 1 base and J dropped 5 bases, with 8 bases sitting between them. The CDR3 has 13 residues. The CDR3 coding sequence is TGTGCCAGCAGTTACTTGGGGAGGACTGAAGCTTTCTTT. This gives the protein CASSYLGRTEAFF.

Of note for this clonotype: Relative to the germline gene, one junction end is altered; a read error may explain this. V usage is TRBV5-1 and J usage is TRBJ2-1; TRBD2 aligns across 11 bases. CDR3 size: 15 residues. The germline V gene has CDR1 SGHRS and CDR2 YFSETQ. As DNA, the CDR3 is TGCGCCAGCAGCTTAGGGACTAGCGGCTACGATGAGCAGTTCTTC. It yields the protein CASSLGTSGYDEQFF.

The chain is built from TRBV6-1 and TRBJ1-2; D uncertain. The V gene's germline CDR1 is MNHNS and CDR2 SASEGT. The CDR3 covers 13 residues. The ends were cut back, 7 bases at V and 5 bases at J, with 14 bases in the middle. Here the CDR3 DNA reads TGTGCCAGCACCACCACGACCGATTATGGCTACACCTTC. It encodes CASTTTTDYGYTF.

Only a few counts were recorded for this clonotype. J is TRBJ2-3 and V is TRBV5-1; 8 bases line up with TRBD1. Germline CDR1 reads SGHRS; CDR2 reads YFSETQ. CDR3 length: 14 amino acids. Trimming cost V 5 bases and J 3 bases; bases outside gene matches: 5. CDR3 amino acids: CASRRGQGTDTQYF. The CDR3 bases are TGCGCCAGCAGACGCGGACAGGGAACAGATACGCAGTATTTT.

The chain recombines TRBV21-1 with TRBJ1-5. TRBV21-1 is assigned pseudogene status. The CDR3 has 16 amino acids. Written as DNA, the CDR3 is TGTGCCAGCAGCAAAGAACATAGGGTCGGCAATCAGCCCCAGCATTTT. This codes for CASSKEHRVGNQPQHF.

J is TRBJ2-7 and V is TRBV2; perhaps TRBD2 as D (6 bases). The CDR3 is 15 amino acids. V lost 3 bases to trimming and J lost 0 bases, with 12 bases between them. The germline V gene has CDR1 SNHLY and CDR2 FYNNEI. CDR3 coding DNA: TGTGCCAGCAGTGACCCTCAGGGAGGCTCCTACGAGCAGTACTTC. This translates into CASSDPQGGSYEQYF.

The V and J genes are TRBV7-9 and TRBJ2-3, with a possible D match to TRBD1 (6 bases). This CDR3 has 16 amino acids. From germline, CDR1 is SEHNR and CDR2 FQNEAQ (reference sequence). V lost 1 base, J lost 6 bases, and 17 bases lay in between. The CDR3, as DNA: TGTGCCAGCAGCTTAGTGGTCGGGACGCAGGGGGATACGCAGTATTTT. Protein sequence: CASSLVVGTQGDTQYF.

The chain joins TRBV5-1 to TRBJ1-4; D might be TRBD1 (5 bases). The CDR3 totals 13 residues. V shed 2 bases and J shed 5 bases, with 7 bases lying between them. Per the germline V gene, CDR1 is SGHRS and CDR2 is YFSETQ. The CDR3 is CASSLQENEKLFF. The DNA for the CDR3 is TGCGCCAGCAGCTTACAGGAGAATGAAAAACTGTTTTTT.

V and J are TRBV7-2 and TRBJ2-1, with a possible D match to TRBD2 (5 bases). Germline V gives CDR1 SGHTA, CDR2 FQGNSA. The V gene lost 5 bases and the J gene lost 4 bases, with 12 bases spanning the gap. The CDR3 contains 14 residues. The CDR3 coding sequence is TGTGCCAGCAGCGGGGAGTCATGGTACAATGAGCAGTTCTTC. Protein product: CASSGESWYNEQFF.

This chain uses TRBV11-2 with TRBJ2-5; the match to TRBD1 covers 7 bases. V shed 3 bases and J 5 bases; nucleotides not matched to a gene: 6. The germline V gene has CDR1 SGHAT and CDR2 FQNNGV. CDR3 length equals 14 residues. For the CDR3, the DNA is TGTGCCAGCAGCTTCACAGGGGCTGAGGAGACCCAGTACTTC. The encoded protein is CASSFTGAEETQYF. The complete variable domain, with remaining parts taken from reference TRBV11-2 and TRBJ2-5, reads EAGVAQSPRYKIIEKRQSVAFWCNPISGHATLYWYQQILGQGPKLLIQFQNNGVVDDSQLPKDRFSAERLKGVDSTLKIQPAKLEDSAVYLCASSFTGAEETQYFGPGTRLLVL.

This chain joins TRBV4-1 and TRBJ2-2; D possibly matches TRBD1 or TRBD2 (5 bases each). This CDR3 comprises 16 residues. The V and J ends lost 2 bases and 1 base respectively, with 11 bases between them. Germline loops: CDR1 MGHRA, CDR2 YSYEKL. The CDR3, as DNA: TGCGCCAGCAGCCAAACCGGGACGGGGAACACCGGGGAGCTGTTTTTT. It is translated as CASSQTGTGNTGELFF.

This chain links TRBV20-1 with TRBJ2-3, with 7 bases identical to TRBD1. V shed 4 bases and J 1 base; nucleotides not matched to a gene: 5. CDR3 length equals 14 residues. Germline values: CDR1 DFQATT, CDR2 SNEGSKA (reference sequence). The CDR3 DNA reads TGCAGTGCTACCACAGGGGACGGCACAGATACGCAGTATTTT. It translates to CSATTGDGTDTQYF.